The clone carrying this T cell receptor beta chain was found a few times. Using immunoSEQ multiplex PCR, the repertoire was profiled, and TCRdb retains in-frame clones only, with some absent. The sample includes almost 200,000 clones, approximately 80% of them seen just once. This record belongs to a study of blood T cell repertoires in COVID-19. The source is a man in his 60s with COVID-19, enrolled during active disease. What was sequenced was peripheral blood.

CDR3 protein: CASSPRYLSSRPEAFF. The DNA for the CDR3 is TGTGCCAGCAGCCCCAGGTACCTCAGCAGCCGGCCTGAAGCTTTCTTT. This chain joins TRBV7-2 and TRBJ1-1; no clear D gene. Deletions cut 5 bases from V and 6 bases from J, with 22 bases between. Per the germline V gene, CDR1 is SGHTA and CDR2 is FQGNSA. The CDR3 runs to 16 residues.